The T cell receptor beta chain described here comes from a study of cytomegalovirus exposure and HLA in healthy donors. Study-level results: Reports credit the classifier with highly specific, highly sensitive diagnosis of cytomegalovirus status. Subsequent analysis of the 120 or so validation repertoires found a tendency for first-cohort TCR clusters to co-occur. Rare sequences made up most TCRs, while some public TCRs were found in many donors. There were over 150 TCR beta chains listed as cytomegalovirus-associated.

This clone appeared a few times. What it binds is not known. The identical CDR3 is also encoded by other nucleotide sequences in the sample. The V segment lost 2 bases and the J segment 4 bases; nucleotides outside the gene matches: 1. The CDR3 loop spans 15 amino acids. Germline-derived CDR1 and CDR2 are MNHNS and SASEGT. TCRdb keeps only in-frame clones here, not all; method: immunoSEQ multiplex PCR. The sample records some 150,000 clones, about 86% being singletons. The sequenced sample consisted of PBMCs. The J gene is TRBJ2-1, the V gene TRBV6-1; 11 nucleotides agree with TRBD2. The origin of this receptor is a woman aged 25 to 39 in good health and CMV-seronegative. The CDR3 sequence: CASSETSGGYNEQFF. CDR3 DNA: TGTGCCAGCAGTGAAACTAGCGGGGGTTACAATGAGCAGTTCTTC.